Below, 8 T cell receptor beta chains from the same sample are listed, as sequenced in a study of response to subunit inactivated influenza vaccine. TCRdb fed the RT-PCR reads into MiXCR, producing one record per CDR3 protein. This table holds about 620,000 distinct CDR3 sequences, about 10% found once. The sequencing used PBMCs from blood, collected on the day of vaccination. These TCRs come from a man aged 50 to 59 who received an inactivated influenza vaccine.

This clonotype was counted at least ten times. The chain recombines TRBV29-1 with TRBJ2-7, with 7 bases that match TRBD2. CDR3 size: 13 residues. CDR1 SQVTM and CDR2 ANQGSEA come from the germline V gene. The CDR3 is CSKSGIPSYEQYF. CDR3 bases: TGCAGTAAGAGCGGGATCCCCTCCTACGAGCAGTACTTC.

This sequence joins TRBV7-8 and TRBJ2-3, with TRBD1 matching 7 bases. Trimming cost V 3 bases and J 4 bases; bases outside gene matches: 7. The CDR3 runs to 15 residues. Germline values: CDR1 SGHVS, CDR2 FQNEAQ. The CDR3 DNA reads TGTGCCAGCAGCTTTTCAGGGGGATCTGCAGATACGCAGTATTTT. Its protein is CASSFSGGSADTQYF. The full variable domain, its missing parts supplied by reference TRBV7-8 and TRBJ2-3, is GAGVSQSPRYKVAKRGQDVALRCDPISGHVSLFWYQQALGQGPEFLTYFQNEAQLDKSGLPSDRFFAERPEGSVSTLKIQRTQQEDSAVYLCASSFSGGSADTQYFGPGTRLTVL.

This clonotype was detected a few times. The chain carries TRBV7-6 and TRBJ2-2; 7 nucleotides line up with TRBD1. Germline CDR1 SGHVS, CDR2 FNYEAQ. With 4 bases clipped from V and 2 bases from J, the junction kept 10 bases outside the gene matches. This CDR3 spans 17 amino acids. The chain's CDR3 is CASSSGWGQTNTGELFF. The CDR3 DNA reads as TGTGCCAGCAGCTCCGGGTGGGGACAGACCAACACCGGGGAGCTGTTTTTT.

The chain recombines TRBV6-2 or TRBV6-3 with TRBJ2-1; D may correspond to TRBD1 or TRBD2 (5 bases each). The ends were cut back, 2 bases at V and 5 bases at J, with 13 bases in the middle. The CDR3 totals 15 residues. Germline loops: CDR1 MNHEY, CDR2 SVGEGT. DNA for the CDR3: TGTGCCAGCAGTTACCACGGGACCAAAGACAATGAGCAGTTCTTC. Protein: CASSYHGTKDNEQFF.

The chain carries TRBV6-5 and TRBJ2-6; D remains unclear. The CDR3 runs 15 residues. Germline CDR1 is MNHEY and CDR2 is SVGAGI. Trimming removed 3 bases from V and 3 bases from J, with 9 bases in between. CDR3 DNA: TGTGCCAGCAGTTATTTAGTCCGTGGGGCCAACGTCCTGACTTTC. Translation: CASSYLVRGANVLTF.

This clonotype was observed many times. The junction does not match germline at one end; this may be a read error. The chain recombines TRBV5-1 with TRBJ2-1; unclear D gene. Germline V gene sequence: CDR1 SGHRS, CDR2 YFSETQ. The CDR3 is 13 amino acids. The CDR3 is CASSFGSYNEQFF. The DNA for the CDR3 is TGTGCCAGCAGCTTCGGGTCCTACAATGAGCAGTTCTTC.

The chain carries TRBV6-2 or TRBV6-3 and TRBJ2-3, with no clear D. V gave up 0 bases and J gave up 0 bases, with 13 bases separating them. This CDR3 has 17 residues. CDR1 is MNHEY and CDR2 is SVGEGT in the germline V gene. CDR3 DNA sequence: TGTGCCAGCAGTTACTCGAGGCTGGCCCTTAGCACAGATACGCAGTATTTT. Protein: CASSYSRLALSTDTQYF.

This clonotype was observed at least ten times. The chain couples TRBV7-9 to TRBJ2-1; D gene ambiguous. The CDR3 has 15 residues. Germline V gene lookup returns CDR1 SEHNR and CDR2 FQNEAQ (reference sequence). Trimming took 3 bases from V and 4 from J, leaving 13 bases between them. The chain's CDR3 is CASSFRELGYNEQFF. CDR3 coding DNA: TGTGCCAGCAGCTTTCGCGAGCTGGGTTACAATGAGCAGTTCTTC.